This T cell receptor beta chain was obtained from a study of T cells in narcolepsy. CDR1 and CDR2 from the germline V gene are MNHEY and SMNVEV (reference sequence). V was clipped by 9 bases and J by 3 bases; unmatched bases: 22. The CDR3 is 19 amino acids. Profiled with immunoSEQ multiplex PCR; TCRdb holds only in-frame clones, not every one. The table shows more than 20,000 clones, with roughly 80% occurring only once. The table lists this clone with a count of one. This receptor was taken from a human donor in good health. The sequenced material came from memory (CD45RA-) CD4+ T cells from blood. The chain links TRBV27 to TRBJ2-7, with TRBD2 identical over 11 bases. CDR3 nucleotides: TGTGCCAGTTGGGGAATAGCGGGAGGGCCTGACCGCGGGTTCTACGAGCAGTACTTC. Translating gives CASWGIAGGPDRGFYEQYF.